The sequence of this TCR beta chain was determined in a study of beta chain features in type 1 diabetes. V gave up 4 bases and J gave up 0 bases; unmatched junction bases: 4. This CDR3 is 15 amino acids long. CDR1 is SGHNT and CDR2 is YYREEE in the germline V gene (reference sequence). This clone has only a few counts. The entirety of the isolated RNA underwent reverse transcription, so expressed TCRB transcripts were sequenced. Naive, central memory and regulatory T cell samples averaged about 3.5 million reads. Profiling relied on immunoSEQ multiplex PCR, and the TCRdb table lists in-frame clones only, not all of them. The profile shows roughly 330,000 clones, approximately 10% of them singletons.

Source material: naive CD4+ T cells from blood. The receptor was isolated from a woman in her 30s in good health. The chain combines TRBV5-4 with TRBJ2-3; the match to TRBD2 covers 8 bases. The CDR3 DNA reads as TGTGCCAGCAGCCAAGCTAGCGGGAGCACAGATACGCAGTATTTT. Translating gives CASSQASGSTDTQYF.